The T cell receptor (beta chain) under discussion was sequenced for a study of T cell responses to AZD1222 COVID-19 vaccine. Study outcomes and limitations: Reports say nearly half of spike-specific TCRs go after unmutated variant regions.

A note on this clone: Its specificity is not known.

The table came from immunoSEQ multiplex PCR; TCRdb's copy has only in-frame clones and leaves some out. The sample has 65,000 to 70,000 clones; approximately 85% are singletons. This material consisted of peripheral blood, taken on day 0 of AZD1222 vaccination. The receptor was isolated from an adult in good health.

DNA for the CDR3: TGTGCCAGCAGGTGGACACTTAGCTCTGGAAACACCATATATTTT. This encodes CASRWTLSSGNTIYF. The chain combines TRBV6-5 with TRBJ1-3; possibly TRBD1 for D (5 bases). The germline V and J ends were trimmed by 6 bases and 0 bases, with 12 bases remaining between them. Germline values: CDR1 MNHEY, CDR2 SVGAGI. The CDR3 runs to 15 residues.